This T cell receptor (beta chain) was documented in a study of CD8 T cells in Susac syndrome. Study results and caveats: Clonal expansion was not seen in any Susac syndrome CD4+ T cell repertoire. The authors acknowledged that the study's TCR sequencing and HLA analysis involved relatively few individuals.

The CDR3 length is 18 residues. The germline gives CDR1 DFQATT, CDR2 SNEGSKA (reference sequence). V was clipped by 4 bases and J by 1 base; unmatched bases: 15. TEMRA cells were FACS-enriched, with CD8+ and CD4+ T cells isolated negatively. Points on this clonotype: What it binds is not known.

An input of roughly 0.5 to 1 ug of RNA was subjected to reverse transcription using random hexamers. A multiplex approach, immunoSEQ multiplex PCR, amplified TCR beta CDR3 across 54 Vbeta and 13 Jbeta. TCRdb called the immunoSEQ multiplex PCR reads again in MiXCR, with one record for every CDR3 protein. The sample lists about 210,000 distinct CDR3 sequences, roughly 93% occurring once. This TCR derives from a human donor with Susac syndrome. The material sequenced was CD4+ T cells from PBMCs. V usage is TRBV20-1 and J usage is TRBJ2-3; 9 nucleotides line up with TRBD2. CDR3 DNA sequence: TGCAGTGCTACCTCCGGACTAGCGACCCATTATCGCACAGATACGCAGTATTTT. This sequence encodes CSATSGLATHYRTDTQYF.